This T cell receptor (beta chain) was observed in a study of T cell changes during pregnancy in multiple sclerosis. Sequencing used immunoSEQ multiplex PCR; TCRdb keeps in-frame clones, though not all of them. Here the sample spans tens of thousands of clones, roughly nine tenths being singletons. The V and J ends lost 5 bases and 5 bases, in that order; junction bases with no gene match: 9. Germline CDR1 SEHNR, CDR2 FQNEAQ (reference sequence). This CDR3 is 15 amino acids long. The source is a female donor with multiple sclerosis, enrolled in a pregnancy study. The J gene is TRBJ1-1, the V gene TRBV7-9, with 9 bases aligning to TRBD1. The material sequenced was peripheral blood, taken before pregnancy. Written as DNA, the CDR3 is TGTGCCAGCAGCCCTCACCGGGACAGGGATACTGAAGCTTTCTTT. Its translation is CASSPHRDRDTEAFF.